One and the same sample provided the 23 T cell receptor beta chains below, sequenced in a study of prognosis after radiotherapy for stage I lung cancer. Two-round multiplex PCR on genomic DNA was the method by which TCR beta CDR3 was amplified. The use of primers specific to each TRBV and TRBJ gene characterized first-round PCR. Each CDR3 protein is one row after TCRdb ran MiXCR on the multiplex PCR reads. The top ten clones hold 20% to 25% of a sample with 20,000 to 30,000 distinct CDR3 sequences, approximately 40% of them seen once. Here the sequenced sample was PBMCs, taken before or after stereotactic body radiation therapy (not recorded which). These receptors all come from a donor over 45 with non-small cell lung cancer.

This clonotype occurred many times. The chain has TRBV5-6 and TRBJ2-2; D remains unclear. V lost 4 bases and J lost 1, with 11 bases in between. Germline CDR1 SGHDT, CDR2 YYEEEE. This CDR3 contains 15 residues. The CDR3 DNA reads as TGTGCCAGCAGCCGGTTGGTACGGAACACCGGGGAGCTGTTTTTT. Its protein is CASSRLVRNTGELFF.

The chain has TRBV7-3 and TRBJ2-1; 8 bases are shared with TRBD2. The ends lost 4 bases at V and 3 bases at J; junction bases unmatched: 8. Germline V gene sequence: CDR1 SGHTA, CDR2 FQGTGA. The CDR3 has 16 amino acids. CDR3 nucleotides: TGTGCCAGCAGCTCGATGAGCGGGGGTTACTACAATGAGCAGTTCTTC. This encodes CASSSMSGGYYNEQFF.

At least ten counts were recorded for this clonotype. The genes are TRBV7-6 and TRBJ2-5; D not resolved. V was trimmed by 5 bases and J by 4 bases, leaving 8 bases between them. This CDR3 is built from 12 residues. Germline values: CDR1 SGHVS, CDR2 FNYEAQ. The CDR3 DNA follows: TGTGCCAGCAGCGCCACCGGAGAGACCCAGTACTTC. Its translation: CASSATGETQYF.

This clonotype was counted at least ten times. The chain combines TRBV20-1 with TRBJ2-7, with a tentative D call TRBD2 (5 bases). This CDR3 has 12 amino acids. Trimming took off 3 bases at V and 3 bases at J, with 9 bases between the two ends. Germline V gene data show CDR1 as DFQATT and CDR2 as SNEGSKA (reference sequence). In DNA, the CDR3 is TGCAGTGCTAGTGACGGGGACTACGAGCAGTACTTC. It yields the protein CSASDGDYEQYF.

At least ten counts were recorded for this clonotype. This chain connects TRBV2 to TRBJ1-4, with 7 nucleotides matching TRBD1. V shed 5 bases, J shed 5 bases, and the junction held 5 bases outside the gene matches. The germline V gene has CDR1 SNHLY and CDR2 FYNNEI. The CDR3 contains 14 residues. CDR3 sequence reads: CASSYQGGNEKLFF. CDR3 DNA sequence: TGTGCCAGCAGTTACCAGGGGGGAAATGAAAAACTGTTTTTT.

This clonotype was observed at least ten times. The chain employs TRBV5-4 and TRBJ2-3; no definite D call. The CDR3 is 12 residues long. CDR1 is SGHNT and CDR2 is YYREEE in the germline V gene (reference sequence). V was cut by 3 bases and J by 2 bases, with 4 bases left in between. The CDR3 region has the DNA TGTGCCAGCAGCTCCGACACAGATACGCAGTATTTT. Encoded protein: CASSSDTDTQYF.

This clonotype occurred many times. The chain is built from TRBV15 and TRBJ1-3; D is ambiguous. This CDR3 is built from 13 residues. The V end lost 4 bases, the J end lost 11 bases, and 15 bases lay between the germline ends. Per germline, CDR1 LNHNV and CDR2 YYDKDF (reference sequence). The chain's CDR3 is CATSTPLRRAIYF. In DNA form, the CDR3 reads TGTGCCACCAGCACACCTCTCCGGAGGGCCATATATTTT. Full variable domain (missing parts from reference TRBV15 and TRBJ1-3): DAMVIQNPRYQVTQFGKPVTLSCSQTLNHNVMYWYQQKSSQAPKLLFHYYDKDFNNEADTPDNFQSRRPNTSFCFLDIRSPGLGDTAMYLCATSTPLRRAIYFGEGSWLTVV.

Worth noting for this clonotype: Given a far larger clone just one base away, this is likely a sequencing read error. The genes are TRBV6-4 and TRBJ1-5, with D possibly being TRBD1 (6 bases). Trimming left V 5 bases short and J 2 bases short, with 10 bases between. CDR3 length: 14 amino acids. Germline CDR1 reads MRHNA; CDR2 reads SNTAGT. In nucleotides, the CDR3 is TGTGCCAGCAGTCGGGACATGGGCAATCAGCCCCAGCATTTT. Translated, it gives CASSRDMGNQPQHF.

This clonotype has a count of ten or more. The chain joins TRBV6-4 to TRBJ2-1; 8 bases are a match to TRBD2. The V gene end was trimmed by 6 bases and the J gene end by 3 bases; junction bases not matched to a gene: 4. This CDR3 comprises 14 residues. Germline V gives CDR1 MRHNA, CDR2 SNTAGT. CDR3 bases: TGTGCCAGCAGCCGGACTAGCCGCTACAATGAGCAGTTCTTC. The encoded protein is CASSRTSRYNEQFF.

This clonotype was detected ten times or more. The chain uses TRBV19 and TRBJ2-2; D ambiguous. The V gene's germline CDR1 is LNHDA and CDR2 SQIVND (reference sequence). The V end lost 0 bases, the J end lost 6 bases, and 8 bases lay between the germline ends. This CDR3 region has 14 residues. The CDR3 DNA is TGTGCCAGTAGTATAGATCAAGGGTCCGGGGAGCTGTTTTTT. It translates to CASSIDQGSGELFF.

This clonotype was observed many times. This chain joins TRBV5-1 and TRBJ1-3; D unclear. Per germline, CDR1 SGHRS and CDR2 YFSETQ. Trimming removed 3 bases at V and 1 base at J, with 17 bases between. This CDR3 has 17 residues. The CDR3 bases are TGCGCCAGCAGCTGGGGATTAAGCACCGCTTCTGGAAACACCATATATTTT. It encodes CASSWGLSTASGNTIYF.

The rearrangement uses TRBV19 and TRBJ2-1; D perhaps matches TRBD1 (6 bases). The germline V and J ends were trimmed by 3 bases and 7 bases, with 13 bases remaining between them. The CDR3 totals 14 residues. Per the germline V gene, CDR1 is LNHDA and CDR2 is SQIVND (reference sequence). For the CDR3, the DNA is TGTGCCAGTAGTATGGCACAGGGAAGGAATGAGCAGTTCTTC. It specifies CASSMAQGRNEQFF.

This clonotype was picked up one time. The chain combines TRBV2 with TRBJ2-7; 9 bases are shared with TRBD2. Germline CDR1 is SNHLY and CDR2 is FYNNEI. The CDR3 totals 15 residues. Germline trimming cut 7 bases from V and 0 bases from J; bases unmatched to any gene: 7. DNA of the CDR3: TGTGCCAGCATTGGGACTAGCTGCCTCTCCTACGAGCAGTACTTC. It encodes CASIGTSCLSYEQYF.

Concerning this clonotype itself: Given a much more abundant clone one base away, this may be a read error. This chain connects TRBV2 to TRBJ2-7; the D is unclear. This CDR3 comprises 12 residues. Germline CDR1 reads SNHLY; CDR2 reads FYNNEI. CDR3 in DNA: TGTGCCAGCAGCGACGTCTCCTACGGGCAGTACTTC. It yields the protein CASSDVSYGQYF.

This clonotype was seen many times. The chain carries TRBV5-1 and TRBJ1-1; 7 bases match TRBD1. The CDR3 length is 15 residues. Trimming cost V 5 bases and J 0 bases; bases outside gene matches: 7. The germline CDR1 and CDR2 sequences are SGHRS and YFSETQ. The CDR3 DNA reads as TGCGCCAGCAGTACCAAACAGGGGATGAACACTGAAGCTTTCTTT. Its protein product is CASSTKQGMNTEAFF.

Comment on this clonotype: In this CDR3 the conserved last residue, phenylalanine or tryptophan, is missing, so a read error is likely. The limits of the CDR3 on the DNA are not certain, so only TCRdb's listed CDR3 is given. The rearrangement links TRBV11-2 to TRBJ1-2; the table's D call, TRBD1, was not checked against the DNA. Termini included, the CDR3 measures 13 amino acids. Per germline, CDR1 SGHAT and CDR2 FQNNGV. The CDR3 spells CASRYRGGSGYTL.

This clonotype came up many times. This CDR3 is CASSVEGGGTGELFF. Here the CDR3 DNA reads TGTGCCAGCAGCGTAGAGGGCGGAGGGACCGGGGAGCTGTTTTTT. V gene TRBV9 combines with J gene TRBJ2-2, with D tentatively TRBD2 (6 bases). Trimming stripped 0 bases from V and 5 bases from J, with 11 bases between. This CDR3 contains 15 residues. Germline V lookup: CDR1 SGDLS, CDR2 YYNGEE. Variable domain in full (rest from reference TRBV9 and TRBJ2-2): DSGVTQTPKHLITATGQRVTLRCSPRSGDLSVYWYQQSLDQGLQFLIQYYNGEERAKGNILERFSAQQFPDLHSELNLSSLELGDSALYFCASSVEGGGTGELFFGEGSRLTVL.

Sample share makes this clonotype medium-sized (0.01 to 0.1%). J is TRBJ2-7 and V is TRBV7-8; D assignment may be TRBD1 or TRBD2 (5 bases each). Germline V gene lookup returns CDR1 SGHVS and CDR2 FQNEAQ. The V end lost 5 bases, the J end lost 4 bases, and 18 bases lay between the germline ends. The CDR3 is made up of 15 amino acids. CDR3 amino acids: CASSPAWGRIYEQYF. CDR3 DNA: TGTGCCAGCAGCCCCGCCTGGGGGAGAATATACGAGCAGTACTTC.

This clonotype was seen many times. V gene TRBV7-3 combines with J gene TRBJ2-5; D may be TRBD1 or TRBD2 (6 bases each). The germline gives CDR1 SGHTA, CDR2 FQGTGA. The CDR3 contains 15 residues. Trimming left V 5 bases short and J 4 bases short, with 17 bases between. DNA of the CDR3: TGTGCCAGCAGCCCAAGGGGGGCCGGGGCAGAGACCCAGTACTTC. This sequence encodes CASSPRGAGAETQYF.

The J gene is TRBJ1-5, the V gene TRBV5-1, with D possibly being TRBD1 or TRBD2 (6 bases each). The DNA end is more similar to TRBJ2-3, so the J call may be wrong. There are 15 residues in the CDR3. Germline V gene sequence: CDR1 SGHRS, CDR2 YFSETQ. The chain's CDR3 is CASSATWGADHPQYF. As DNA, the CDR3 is TGCGCCAGCAGCGCAACTTGGGGGGCCGATCATCCCCAGTATTTT.

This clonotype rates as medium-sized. In DNA, the CDR3 is TGCGCCAGCAGCATTGGACAGGGCGGTGGAACCGGGGAGCTGTTTTTT. Translated: CASSIGQGGGTGELFF. V gene TRBV5-1 combines with J gene TRBJ2-2; TRBD1 matches 8 bases. V lost 4 bases, J lost 5 bases, and 10 bases stayed unmatched. The CDR3 covers 16 residues. Germline CDR1 SGHRS, CDR2 YFSETQ.

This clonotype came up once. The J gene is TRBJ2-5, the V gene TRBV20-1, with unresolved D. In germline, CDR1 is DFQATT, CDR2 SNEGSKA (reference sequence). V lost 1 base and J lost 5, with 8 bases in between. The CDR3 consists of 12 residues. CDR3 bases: TGCAGTGCTAGAGGGTTCCGTGAGACCCAGTACTTC. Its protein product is CSARGFRETQYF.

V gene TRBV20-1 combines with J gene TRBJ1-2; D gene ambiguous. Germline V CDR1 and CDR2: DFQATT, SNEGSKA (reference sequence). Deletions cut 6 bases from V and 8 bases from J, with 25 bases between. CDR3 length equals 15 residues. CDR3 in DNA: TGCAGTGCCCGACCTTGGACGGGCCCTGTGGGGGGCTACACCTTC. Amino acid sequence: CSARPWTGPVGGYTF.